This T cell receptor (beta chain) originates from a study of blood T cell repertoires in COVID-19. The overall study: Sites in the United States, Italy and Spain provided acute and convalescent COVID-19 samples.

V was shortened by 0 bases and J by 3 bases, with 18 bases between the two germline ends. The CDR3 spans 18 residues. The germline V gene encodes CDR1 LNHNV and CDR2 YYDKDF (reference sequence). Methods used by the authors: Scientists estimated how many nucleated cells there were by amplifying reference gene primers. Measured with immunoSEQ multiplex PCR; TCRdb has only the in-frame clones, and not every one. The V and J calls and the clone size are those of that table, but D and trimming were determined from the DNA. The sample contains about 210,000 clones, 80% to 90% of which appear only once. The sequenced material came from peripheral blood. The TCR originated in a man aged 45 to 65 with active or convalescent COVID-19. This rearrangement joins TRBV15 to TRBJ1-3; D ambiguous. The CDR3: CATSRDVVIGSDGNTIYF. DNA of the CDR3: TGTGCCACCAGCAGAGATGTGGTTATCGGGTCTGATGGAAACACCATATATTTT.